The rows below give T cell receptor beta chains drawn from one sample of a study of blood T cell repertoires in COVID-19. Assay: immunoSEQ multiplex PCR; the TCRdb copy retains only in-frame clones and omits some. The data show 70,000 or so clones, with about 87% seen just once and roughly 6.8% held by the top ten. Sequencing input: peripheral blood. The source is a woman aged 80 or over with active COVID-19. Each CDR3 is given with its conserved first and last residue. The D gene is left open where the match is weak. Only some rows state a clone size, as once, few, many or a class for expanded clones.

size	J	V	D	DNA	CDR3
NA	TRBJ1-2	TRBV30	NA	TGTGCCTGGAGTGTACGCGGGTTAAGTAACTATGGCTACACCTTC	CAWSVRGLSNYGYTF
NA	TRBJ1-5	TRBV7-3	TRBD1	TGTGCCAGCAGCTTATGGTTCAGGGGGCAGGGACAGCCCCAGCATTTT	CASSLWFRGQGQPQHF
NA	TRBJ2-3	TRBV27	TRBD2	TGTGCCAGCAGTTTGACTAGCGGCACAGATACGCAGTATTTT	CASSLTSGTDTQYF
NA	TRBJ2-5	TRBV24-1	NA	TGTGCCACCAGTGTCAGATTCGGGGAGACCCAGTACTTC	CATSVRFGETQYF
NA	TRBJ2-5	TRBV11-2	TRBD2	TGTGCCAGCAGCAGCGGGGGAGAGACCCAGTACTTC	CASSSGGETQYF
NA	TRBJ2-2	TRBV7-9	NA	TGTGCCAGCAGCCTAACGAGGACAGTCACCGGGGAGCTGTTTTTT	CASSLTRTVTGELFF
NA	TRBJ2-3	TRBV28	TRBD2	TGTGCCAGCAGCCTACAGGGACTAGCGGGACGGCGAGGGAATACGCAGTATTTT	CASSLQGLAGRRGNTQYF
NA	TRBJ2-5	TRBV5-1	TRBD1	TGCGCCAGCAGCATTAGCCCGACAGGGGGCCAGGAGACCCAGTACTTC	CASSISPTGGQETQYF
NA	TRBJ1-1	TRBV6-5	TRBD1	TGTGCCAGCAGCGACAGGGGGCTGGGTGAAGCTTTCTTT	CASSDRGLGEAFF
NA	TRBJ1-4	TRBV29-1	NA	TGCAGCGTTCAGGACGGAAGAGGGAGAGAAAAACTGTTTTTT	CSVQDGRGREKLFF
once	TRBJ2-1	TRBV19	TRBD2	TGTGCCACTTCGGGACTAGCGGTTTTTAGCTCCTACAATGAGCAGTTCTTC	CATSGLAVFSSYNEQFF
NA	TRBJ2-7	TRBV29-1	NA	TGCAGCGTTGCTAGTTCCTACGAGCAGTACTTC	CSVASSYEQYF
NA	TRBJ2-7	TRBV29-1	NA	TGCAGCGTTGAAGATCGGTACGAGCAGTACTTC	CSVEDRYEQYF
NA	TRBJ1-2	TRBV18	NA	TGTGCCAGCTCATCCCAACGAGACCGACACTACACCTTC	CASSSQRDRHYTF
NA	TRBJ2-3	TRBV6-2/TRBV6-3	TRBD2	TGTGCCAGCAGTTACGGGACTAGCGGGAGCGATACGCAGTATTTT	CASSYGTSGSDTQYF
NA	TRBJ1-4	TRBV14	TRBD1	TGTGCCAGCAGCCAAAGAGTATCGGGGACAGGGAGTGAAAAACTGTTTTTT	CASSQRVSGTGSEKLFF
NA	TRBJ1-2	TRBV19	NA	TGTGCCAGTAGTATTAGCCGGACAGCCCGGGGCTATGGCTACACCTTC	CASSISRTARGYGYTF
NA	TRBJ1-3	TRBV5-4	NA	TGTGCCAGCAGCTTGGCCGGGGATCCTGGAAACACCATATATTTT	CASSLAGDPGNTIYF
NA	TRBJ1-4	TRBV9	NA	TGTGCCAGCAGCGATGGGCCCACTAATGAAAAACTGTTTTTT	CASSDGPTNEKLFF
NA	TRBJ2-7	TRBV18	TRBD1	TGTGCCAGCTCACCGGGACAGGGGGCGGACGAGCAGTACTTC	CASSPGQGADEQYF
NA	TRBJ2-2	TRBV15	TRBD1	TGTGCCACCAGCCGTGGTGGGACAGGGCGAAACACCGGGGAGCTGTTTTTT	CATSRGGTGRNTGELFF
NA	TRBJ1-2	TRBV28	NA	TGTGCCAGCAGTTCCCCAGGGGAGGGCTATGGCTACACCTTC	CASSSPGEGYGYTF
NA	TRBJ2-5	TRBV27	NA	TGTGCCAGCAGTCCCCAAGGAGGGGTGGGAGAGACCCAGTACTTC	CASSPQGGVGETQYF
NA	TRBJ2-5	TRBV5-1	NA	TGCGCCAGCAGCTTGGGCACAGAGACGGAGACCCAGTACTTC	CASSLGTETETQYF
NA	TRBJ1-6	TRBV6-1	NA	TGTGCCAGCAGTGACCCAAGGCAGAAGGGAAGGAGGACACCCCTCCACTTT	CASSDPRQKGRRTPLHF
NA	TRBJ2-7	TRBV7-6	NA	TGTGCCAGCAGCTTAGAGCCGAGGATCTACGAGCAGTACTTC	CASSLEPRIYEQYF
NA	TRBJ2-7	TRBV29-1	TRBD2	TGCAGCGTTGACTCGGGACTAGCGGGAGGAATACACGAGCAGTACTTC	CSVDSGLAGGIHEQYF
NA	TRBJ2-1	TRBV10-3	TRBD2	TGTGCCATCAGTGTCGGCGTAGCGGGGACCTACAATGAGCAGTTCTTC	CAISVGVAGTYNEQFF
NA	TRBJ1-1	TRBV4-2	NA	TGTGCCAGCAGCCAAGGATCTGGCCGGAACACTGAAGCTTTCTTT	CASSQGSGRNTEAFF
NA	TRBJ2-1	TRBV11-2	TRBD2	TGTGCCAGCAGCTTCCAACTAGCGGGAGGGCCCAATGAGCAGTTCTTC	CASSFQLAGGPNEQFF
NA	TRBJ2-2	TRBV24-1	NA	TGTGCCACCAGGGGCTTGAACACCGGGGAGCTGTTTTTT	CATRGLNTGELFF
NA	TRBJ2-5	TRBV5-1	TRBD2	TGCGCCAGCAGCTTGGAGGGAGCGGGAGTGAGAGAGACCCAGTACTTC	CASSLEGAGVRETQYF
NA	TRBJ2-7	TRBV5-1	NA	TGCGCCAGCAGCTTGCTAGGGGCGGGGTACGAGCAGTACTTC	CASSLLGAGYEQYF
NA	TRBJ2-7	TRBV30	TRBD1	TGTGCCTGGAGCCGGACAGGGCCCTCCTACGAGCAGTACTTC	CAWSRTGPSYEQYF
NA	TRBJ1-2	TRBV18	TRBD1	TGTGCCAGCTCGCAAAACAGACAGGGGTCGGGCGGCTACACCTTC	CASSQNRQGSGGYTF
NA	TRBJ2-3	TRBV29-1	TRBD1	TGCAGCGCCCGGGACAGGGGGCGCCGGGGCACAGATACGCAGTATTTT	CSARDRGRRGTDTQYF
NA	TRBJ2-7	TRBV5-5	NA	TGTGCCAGCACCTTACCGGGACTGTTATACGAGCAGTACTTC	CASTLPGLLYEQYF
NA	TRBJ2-1	TRBV19	NA	TGTGCCAGTAGTAGGTCAGCTTCCGGGGGCAATGAGCAGTTCTTC	CASSRSASGGNEQFF
NA	TRBJ1-3	TRBV6-5	NA	TGTGCCAGCAGTTACGGCGGGTTCGGAAACACCATATATTTT	CASSYGGFGNTIYF
NA	TRBJ2-7	TRBV25-1	TRBD2	TGTGCCAGCAGTCCACGGACTAGCGGGAGCTCCTACGAGCAGTACTTC	CASSPRTSGSSYEQYF
once	TRBJ1-4	TRBV18	NA	TGTGCCAGCTCTCCAGGGCTCGACGAAAAACTGTTTTTT	CASSPGLDEKLFF
NA	TRBJ2-7	TRBV6-5	TRBD1	TGTGCCAGCAGCCGGCCGGGACAGGGTTCCTACGAGCAGTACTTC	CASSRPGQGSYEQYF
NA	TRBJ2-7	TRBV6-5	NA	TGTGCCAGCAGTTACCGACAGACCTACGAGCAGTACTTC	CASSYRQTYEQYF
NA	TRBJ2-5	TRBV10-3	NA	TGTGCCATCGGCCTAGACCAAGAGACCCAGTACTTC	CAIGLDQETQYF